A selection of T cell receptor beta chains follows, all from one sample in a study of cytomegalovirus exposure and HLA in healthy donors. The method was immunoSEQ multiplex PCR; TCRdb's version includes in-frame clones alone and lacks a portion of them. The table lists 150,000 to 200,000 clones, 80% to 85% of them singletons. The sequenced material came from PBMCs. These receptor sequences come from a man between 25 and 39 years old in good health and CMV-seropositive. Both conserved end residues are part of each CDR3. Fields, in order: clone size, V gene, J gene, CDR3 protein. Clone size is given for some rows only: seen once, a few or many times, or a class if the clone is expanded.

.	TRBV28	TRBJ1-2	CASSSGDSGYYGYTF
.	TRBV4-2	TRBJ2-1	CASSQDASGGYNEQFF
.	TRBV4-1	TRBJ1-5	CASSQGQGSNQPQHF
.	TRBV19	TRBJ2-2	CASMTVFNTGELFF
once	TRBV6-1	TRBJ2-7	CASSEGRASEQYF
.	TRBV15	TRBJ1-4	CATSREMASNEKLFF
.	TRBV5-5	TRBJ2-6	CASSFLTEGANVLTF
.	TRBV13	TRBJ2-2	CASSLEGANTGELFF
.	TRBV7-2	TRBJ1-4	CASSLEGAPPFIF
.	TRBV9	TRBJ2-3	CASSVGTETSTDTQYF
.	TRBV9	TRBJ2-7	CASSVGDISSYEQYF
.	TRBV11-2	TRBJ1-4	CASSPQGASEKLFF
once	TRBV9	TRBJ2-1	CASSVASGNNEQFF
.	TRBV29-1	TRBJ1-1	CSVEGGADEAFF
few	TRBV15	TRBJ2-1	CATGNRGAHNEQFF
.	TRBV5-4	TRBJ2-7	CASSLDGHTYEQYF
.	TRBV4-1	TRBJ2-7	CASSLTDRGGYEQYF
.	TRBV2	TRBJ2-1	CASSDPGAISNSYNEQFF
.	TRBV30	TRBJ1-4	CAWSVVGATNEKLFF
.	TRBV6-5	TRBJ1-2	CASRPGGGNGYTF
.	TRBV30	TRBJ1-2	CAWSSQVDNGYTF
few	TRBV9	TRBJ2-5	CASSVASGGHEETQYF
.	TRBV7-8	TRBJ1-2	CASSSIMGSFYGYTF
few	TRBV27	TRBJ2-7	CASSRRAGLSYEQYF
.	TRBV11-2	TRBJ2-1	CAGAREAGYNEQFF
.	TRBV6-4	TRBJ2-5	CASSDQASGKETQYF
.	TRBV2	TRBJ2-3	CASSRYTDTQYF
.	TRBV9	TRBJ2-7	CASSVRPGLEAEQYF
.	TRBV5-5	TRBJ1-2	CASSLGLEGVETF
.	TRBV5-6	TRBJ1-4	CASSLFGLSSLKKLFF
.	TRBV4-3	TRBJ1-1	CASSPQTGGTEAFF
.	TRBV7-2	TRBJ2-5	CASSFRGQETQYF
.	TRBV27	TRBJ2-1	CASSLTRNEQFF
.	TRBV25-1	TRBJ2-2	CASSGFLLAGEAGELFF
.	TRBV11-2	TRBJ1-1	CASGETVNTEAFF
.	TRBV28	TRBJ2-7	CASSLSSGGPGEQYF
.	TRBV12-2	TRBJ1-5	CASRLALPGGRGPQHF
.	TRBV12-5	TRBJ2-1	CASGLGGQGSSYNEQFF
few	TRBV6-5	TRBJ2-5	CASRAGDRQETQYF
.	TRBV19	TRBJ2-2	CASSLSGGDGELFF
.	TRBV6-6	TRBJ2-5	CASSYSGSTQETQYF
.	TRBV7-6	TRBJ2-2	CASSLGGGLVDTGELFF
.	TRBV30	TRBJ1-1	CAWTGGNTEAFF
.	TRBV5-1	TRBJ2-2	CASSTRPGQGARLPGELFF
.	TRBV7-7	TRBJ2-5	CASSLGSGGGETQYF
once	TRBV11-2	TRBJ2-6	CASSRNPSGGSGANVLTF
.	TRBV7-2	TRBJ2-7	CASRFSPGQGSYEQYF
.	TRBV2	TRBJ2-5	CASSLQETQYF
.	TRBV19	TRBJ1-5	CASNTGTGRRQPQHF
.	TRBV30	TRBJ2-3	CARSLGGDTQYF
.	TRBV7-8	TRBJ2-2	CASSPLEQGTGELFF
.	TRBV28	TRBJ1-4	CASSPQGGQEKLFF
.	TRBV6-5	TRBJ1-4	CASSYGAPTNEKLFF
.	TRBV6-1	TRBJ2-1	CASQWEEAPTYEQFF